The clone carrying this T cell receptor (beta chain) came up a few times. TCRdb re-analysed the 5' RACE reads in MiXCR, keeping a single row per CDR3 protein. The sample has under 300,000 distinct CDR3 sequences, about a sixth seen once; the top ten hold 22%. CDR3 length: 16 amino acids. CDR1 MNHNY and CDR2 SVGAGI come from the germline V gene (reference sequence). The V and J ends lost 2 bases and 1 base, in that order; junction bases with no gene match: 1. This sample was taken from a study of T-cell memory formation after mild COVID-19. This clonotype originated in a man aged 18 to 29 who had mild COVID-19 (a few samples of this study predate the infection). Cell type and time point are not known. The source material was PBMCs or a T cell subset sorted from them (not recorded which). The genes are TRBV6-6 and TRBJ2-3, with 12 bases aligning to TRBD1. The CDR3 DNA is TGTGCCAGCAGTTACGGGACAGGGGGCGGCACAGATACGCAGTATTTT. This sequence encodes CASSYGTGGGTDTQYF.